A single sample is the source of the 15 T cell receptor beta chains below, sequenced in a study of cytomegalovirus exposure and HLA in healthy donors. Amplification used 60 Vbeta primers and 13 Jbeta primers. Sequenced by immunoSEQ multiplex PCR; TCRdb stores in-frame clones only, minus some. Seen here are around 150,000 clones, around 68% observed once, and the top ten hold around 3%. The specimen sequenced was PBMCs. Source of these receptors: a woman between 40 and 55 years old in good health and CMV-seropositive.

This sequence joins TRBV5-6 and TRBJ1-1; 9 nucleotides match TRBD1. Germline loops: CDR1 SGHDT, CDR2 YYEEEE. The junction had 18 bases not matched to a gene; V was cut back by 3 bases and J by 6 bases. CDR3 length: 18 residues. For the CDR3, the DNA is TGTGCCAGCAGCTGGATGGGGGCCATTAGGGACAGGGAATCTGAAGCTTTCTTT. Translation gives CASSWMGAIRDRESEAFF. The whole variable domain, filled in from reference TRBV5-6 and TRBJ1-1, reads DAGVTQSPTHLIKTRGQQVTLRCSPKSGHDTVSWYQQALGQGPQFIFQYYEEEERQRGNFPDRFSGHQFPNYSSELNVNALLLGDSALYLCASSWMGAIRDRESEAFFGQGTRLTVV.

This CDR3 reads CASTVRTGRSYEQYF. The CDR3 DNA sequence: TGTGCCAGCACCGTCCGGACAGGGCGGTCCTACGAGCAGTACTTC. The chain has TRBV28 and TRBJ2-7; TRBD1 agrees at 8 bases. The V and J ends lost 7 bases and 1 base, in that order; junction bases with no gene match: 9. This CDR3 contains 15 residues. The germline V gene has CDR1 MDHEN and CDR2 SYDVKM.

V and J are TRBV7-2 and TRBJ2-7; the D gene is possibly TRBD2 (5 bases). CDR3 length: 15 amino acids. Trimming cost V 7 bases and J 2 bases, with 18 bases left between them. Germline CDR1 SGHTA, CDR2 FQGNSA. CDR3 protein: CASKAGGLVTYEQYF. For the CDR3, the DNA is TGTGCCAGCAAGGCTGGCGGGTTGGTTACCTACGAGCAGTACTTC.

This chain connects TRBV5-4 to TRBJ1-5; D remains ambiguous. The CDR3 sequence is 14 residues long. Looked up from germline, CDR1 is SGHNT and CDR2 is YYREEE (reference sequence). Trimming cost V 2 bases and J 8 bases, with 14 bases left between them. The CDR3 DNA sequence: TGTGCCAGCAGCTTTCTACAAAAGAGGGAGCCCCAGCATTTT. Its translation is CASSFLQKREPQHF.

This sequence joins TRBV9 and TRBJ2-3; D uncertain. The V and J ends lost 0 bases and 14 bases respectively, with 4 bases between them. CDR3 length: 9 amino acids. Germline loops: CDR1 SGDLS, CDR2 YYNGEE. CDR3 DNA: TGTGCCAGCAGCGTAGCATGGTATTTT. This codes for CASSVAWYF.

V usage is TRBV19 and J usage is TRBJ1-2, with TRBD1 identical over 10 bases. The CDR3 covers 16 residues. The trim removed 1 base at V and 4 bases at J, leaving 6 bases unmatched. In germline, CDR1 is LNHDA, CDR2 SQIVND (reference sequence). CDR3 sequence reads: CASSIALGTGAYGYTF. For the CDR3, the DNA is TGTGCCAGTAGTATAGCCCTTGGGACAGGGGCCTATGGCTACACCTTC.

This clone was seen a single time. This rearrangement joins TRBV7-9 to TRBJ2-2, with 7 bases that match TRBD1. Germline CDR1 and CDR2: SEHNR and FQNEAQ (reference sequence). V shed 4 bases and J 7 bases; nucleotides not matched to a gene: 6. CDR3 length equals 14 residues. This chain's CDR3 is CASSSHRGRGELFF. The CDR3, as DNA: TGTGCCAGCAGCTCACACAGGGGACGCGGGGAGCTGTTTTTT.

The V call is TRBV4-2, the J call TRBJ1-1; 8 bases fit TRBD1. J gave up 3 bases and V 0 bases, and 0 bases lay outside the gene matches. The CDR3 has 14 amino acids. Germline CDR1 is LGHNA and CDR2 is YNFKEQ. The DNA for the CDR3 is TGTGCCAGCAGCCAAGAGGACAGGGACACTGAAGCTTTCTTT. Translation: CASSQEDRDTEAFF.

V gene TRBV7-2 combines with J gene TRBJ2-7; weak D call: TRBD2 (7 bases). The CDR3 spans 13 residues. The germline V gene has CDR1 SGHTA and CDR2 FQGNSA. The ends were cut back, 6 bases at V and 2 bases at J, with 11 bases in the middle. The CDR3 DNA sequence: TGTGCCAGCAGAGGGGGGGACCCCTACGAGCAGTACTTC. Translation gives CASRGGDPYEQYF.

This chain connects TRBV19 to TRBJ2-7, with D possibly TRBD2 on 6 matching bases. Germline V lookup: CDR1 LNHDA, CDR2 SQIVND (reference sequence). V lost 5 bases to trimming and J lost 6 bases, with 8 bases between them. The CDR3 sequence is 11 residues long. CDR3 loop: CASSWGVEQYF. Here the CDR3 DNA reads TGTGCCAGTAGTTGGGGGGTCGAGCAGTACTTC.

The sample holds one count of this clone. The chain employs TRBV4-3 and TRBJ1-2; maybe TRBD1 (5 bases). Germline CDR1 reads LGHNA; CDR2 reads YSLEER. V lost 0 bases and J 1 base, leaving 12 bases between the germline ends. The CDR3 contains 16 residues. CDR3 residues: CASSQDVGGLNYGYTF. The DNA of the CDR3 is TGCGCCAGCAGCCAAGATGTTGGGGGACTTAACTATGGCTACACCTTC.

This chain joins TRBV18 and TRBJ2-3; 11 bases fit TRBD1. In germline, CDR1 is KGHSH, CDR2 LQKENI. The J segment lost 5 bases and the V segment lost 2 bases, leaving 6 bases of the junction unmatched. The CDR3 extends over 16 amino acids. CDR3 sequence: CASSPIGTGGQDTQYF. CDR3 in DNA: TGTGCCAGCTCACCAATTGGGACAGGGGGGCAAGATACGCAGTATTTT.

This clone has only a few counts. The CDR3 coding sequence is TGTGCCAGCAGCCAGGCGGGGAGCTCCGGGGAGCTGTTTTTT. Translating it yields CASSQAGSSGELFF. The genes are TRBV4-2 and TRBJ2-2, with a weak D call TRBD2 (6 bases). The length of the CDR3 is 14 residues. The ends were cut back, 3 bases at V and 6 bases at J, with 11 bases in the middle. Germline-derived CDR1 and CDR2 are LGHNA and YNFKEQ.

The CDR3: CASQEPRSGDRASEQYF. The CDR3 bases are TGCGCCAGCCAAGAACCCCGAAGTGGGGACAGGGCGAGCGAGCAGTACTTC. This chain links TRBV5-1 with TRBJ2-7, with 9 bases matching TRBD1. The V segment lost 7 bases and the J segment 6 bases; nucleotides outside the gene matches: 20. Germline CDR1 SGHRS, CDR2 YFSETQ. The CDR3 covers 17 residues.

This clone has only a few counts. This CDR3 is CASSPSDTSGNTIYF. Written as DNA, the CDR3 is TGTGCCAGCAGTCCCTCCGACACCTCTGGAAACACCATATATTTT. V gene TRBV6-5 combines with J gene TRBJ1-3; D not certain. The V end lost 5 bases, the J end lost 0 bases, and 11 bases lay between the germline ends. Germline-derived CDR1 and CDR2 are MNHEY and SVGAGI. The CDR3 contains 15 residues.